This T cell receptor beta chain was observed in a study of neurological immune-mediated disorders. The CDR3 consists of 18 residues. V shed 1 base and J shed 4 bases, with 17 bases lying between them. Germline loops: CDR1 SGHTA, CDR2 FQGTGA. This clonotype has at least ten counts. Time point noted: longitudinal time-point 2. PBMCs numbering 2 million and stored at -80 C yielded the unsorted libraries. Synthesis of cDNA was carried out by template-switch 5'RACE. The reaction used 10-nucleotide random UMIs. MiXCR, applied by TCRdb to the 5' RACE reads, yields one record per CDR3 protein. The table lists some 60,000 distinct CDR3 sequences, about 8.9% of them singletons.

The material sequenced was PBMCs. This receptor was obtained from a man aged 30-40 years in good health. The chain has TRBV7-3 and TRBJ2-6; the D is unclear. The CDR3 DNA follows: TGTGCCAGCAGCTTAAACCCCGCTCGACTCTCCGGGGCCAACGTCCTGACTTTC. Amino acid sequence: CASSLNPARLSGANVLTF.